These 9 T cell receptor beta chains originate from one sample sequenced in a study of T-cell memory formation after mild COVID-19. TCRdb called the 5' RACE reads again in MiXCR, with one record for every CDR3 protein. The sample has 550,000 to 600,000 distinct CDR3 sequences, around a sixth seen once. The specimen was PBMCs or a T cell subset sorted from them (not recorded which). These receptor sequences come from an adult woman who had mild COVID-19 (a few samples of this study predate the infection). Cell type and time point are not known.

The CDR3 DNA reads TGTGCCAGCAGTCAGACAGGGGACAACTATGGCTACACCTTC. It codes for CASSQTGDNYGYTF. The chain carries TRBV12-3 or TRBV12-4 and TRBJ1-2, with TRBD1 matching over 8 bases. Trimming took 5 bases from V and 2 from J; bases not matched to a gene: 4. CDR3 size: 14 residues.

The V and J genes are TRBV5-1 and TRBJ2-3, with TRBD2 identical over 13 bases. V was pared by 3 bases and J by 3 bases, with 4 bases of the junction left unmatched. The length of the CDR3 is 16 residues. The germline V gene has CDR1 SGHRS and CDR2 YFSETQ. The CDR3 coding sequence is TGCGCCAGCAGCTCGGGACTAGCGGGGAGGACAGATACGCAGTATTTT. Protein sequence: CASSSGLAGRTDTQYF.

The chain is built from TRBV30 and TRBJ2-3; no definite D call. The V gene's germline CDR1 is GTSNPN and CDR2 SVGIG (reference sequence). The CDR3 is 14 residues long. Trimming removed 0 bases at V and 1 base at J, with 8 bases between. The CDR3, as DNA: TGTGCCTGGAGTGTATCTTCACGCACAGATACGCAGTATTTT. This sequence encodes CAWSVSSRTDTQYF.

This clonotype was picked up a small number of times. This sequence joins TRBV7-9 and TRBJ2-3; 7 nucleotides line up with TRBD2. CDR1 and CDR2 (germline): SEHNR, FQNEAQ (reference sequence). This CDR3 spans 17 amino acids. The V gene end was trimmed by 5 bases and the J gene end by 10 bases; junction bases not matched to a gene: 21. CDR3 sequence: CASSLLEGERGVGSQYF. Here the CDR3 DNA reads TGTGCCAGCAGCCTCCTCGAAGGGGAGCGGGGTGTTGGTTCGCAGTATTTT.

This clonotype was observed a few times. The chain joins TRBV12-3 or TRBV12-4 to TRBJ2-5; no firm D call. V lost 3 bases and J lost 5, with 10 bases in between. This CDR3 comprises 13 residues. DNA for the CDR3: TGTGCCAGCAGTTTGATCGGTGGGGAGACCCAGTACTTC. Its translation: CASSLIGGETQYF.

V and J are TRBV24-1 and TRBJ1-5; D is possibly TRBD1 (5 bases). Deletions cut 4 bases from V and 4 bases from J, with 16 bases between. The CDR3 totals 16 residues. Germline V CDR1 and CDR2: KGHDR, SFDVKD. The CDR3 coding sequence is TGTGCCACCAGTGACGAGCAGGGTCTGGGGAATCAGCCCCAGCATTTT. This gives the protein CATSDEQGLGNQPQHF.

This clonotype has only a few counts. The chain couples TRBV11-2 to TRBJ2-5; D remains ambiguous. Germline CDR1 reads SGHAT; CDR2 reads FQNNGV. The CDR3 contains 15 residues. V lost 1 base and J 4 bases, leaving 13 bases between the germline ends. This CDR3 is CASSLAPRATETQYF. In DNA, the CDR3 is TGTGCCAGCAGCTTAGCCCCCCGGGCTACAGAGACCCAGTACTTC.

The V gene is TRBV27, the J gene TRBJ1-6; weak D call: TRBD1 (5 bases). V lost 5 bases to trimming and J lost 14 bases, with 13 bases between them. Per the germline V gene, CDR1 is MNHEY and CDR2 is SMNVEV (reference sequence). CDR3 size: 12 residues. CDR3 protein: CASSPLGLTLHF. The CDR3 DNA follows: TGTGCCAGCAGTCCCTTGGGACTGACCCTCCACTTT.

This clonotype was observed a few times. The CDR3 DNA is TGTGCCAGCAGCTCGACAGAATTAGATACGCAGTATTTT. This sequence encodes CASSSTELDTQYF. The V gene is TRBV7-3, the J gene TRBJ2-3, with D maybe TRBD1 (5 bases). Deletions cut 4 bases from V and 5 bases from J, with 10 bases between. The CDR3 sequence is 13 residues long. The germline V gene has CDR1 SGHTA and CDR2 FQGTGA. The variable domain in full, completed from reference TRBV7-3 and TRBJ2-3, reads GAGVSQTPSNKVTEKGKYVELRCDPISGHTALYWYRQSLGQGPEFLIYFQGTGAADDSGLPNDRFFAVRPEGSVSTLKIQRTERGDSAVYLCASSSTELDTQYFGPGTRLTVL.